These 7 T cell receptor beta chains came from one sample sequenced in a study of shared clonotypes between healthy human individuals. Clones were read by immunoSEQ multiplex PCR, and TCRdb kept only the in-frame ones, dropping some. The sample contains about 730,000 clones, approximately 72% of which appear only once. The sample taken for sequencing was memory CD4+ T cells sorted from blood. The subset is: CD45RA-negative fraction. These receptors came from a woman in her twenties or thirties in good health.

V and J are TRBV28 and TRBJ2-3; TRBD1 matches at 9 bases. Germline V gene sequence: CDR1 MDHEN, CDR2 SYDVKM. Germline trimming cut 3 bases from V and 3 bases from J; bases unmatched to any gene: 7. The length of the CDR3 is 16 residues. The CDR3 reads CASSLLQGAVTDTQYF. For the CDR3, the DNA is TGTGCCAGCAGTTTGTTACAGGGGGCTGTGACAGATACGCAGTATTTT.

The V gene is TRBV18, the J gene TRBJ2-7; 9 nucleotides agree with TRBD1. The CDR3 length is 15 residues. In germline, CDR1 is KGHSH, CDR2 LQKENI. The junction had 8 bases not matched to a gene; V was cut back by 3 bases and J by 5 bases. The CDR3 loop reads CASSPLTGGRDEQYF. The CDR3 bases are TGTGCCAGCTCACCTCTGACAGGGGGACGTGACGAGCAGTACTTC.

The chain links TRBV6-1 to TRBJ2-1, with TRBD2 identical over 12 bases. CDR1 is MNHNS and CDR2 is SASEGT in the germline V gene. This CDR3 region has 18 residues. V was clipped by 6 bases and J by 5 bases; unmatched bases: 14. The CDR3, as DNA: TGTGCCAGCAGGGAACGACTAGCGGGAGTAAAACTTGACAATGAGCAGTTCTTC. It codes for CASRERLAGVKLDNEQFF.

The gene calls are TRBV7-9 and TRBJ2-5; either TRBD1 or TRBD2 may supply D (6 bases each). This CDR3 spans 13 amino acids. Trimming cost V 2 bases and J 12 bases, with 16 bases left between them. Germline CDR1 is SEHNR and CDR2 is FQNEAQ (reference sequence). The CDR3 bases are TGTGCCAGCAGCTTACCGATAGGGGGGTTGAAGTACTTC. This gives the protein CASSLPIGGLKYF.

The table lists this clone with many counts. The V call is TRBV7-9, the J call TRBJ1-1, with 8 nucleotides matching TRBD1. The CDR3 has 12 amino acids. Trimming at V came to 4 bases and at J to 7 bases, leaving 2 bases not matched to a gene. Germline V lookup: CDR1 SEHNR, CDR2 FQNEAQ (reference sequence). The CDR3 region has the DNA TGTGCCAGCAGCTCCGGGACAGGTGAAGCTTTCTTT. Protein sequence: CASSSGTGEAFF. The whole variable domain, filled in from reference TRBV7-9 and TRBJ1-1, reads DTGVSQNPRHKITKRGQNVTFRCDPISEHNRLYWYRQTLGQGPEFLTYFQNEAQLEKSRLLSDRFSAERPKGSFSTLEIQRTEQGDSAMYLCASSSGTGEAFFGQGTRLTVV.

This chain's CDR3 is CASSPGGLAGDSYEQYF. Here the CDR3 DNA reads TGTGCCAGCAGTCCAGGGGGGCTAGCGGGGGACTCCTACGAGCAGTACTTC. The V and J genes are TRBV2 and TRBJ2-7, with TRBD2 matching 10 bases. The J segment lost 0 bases and the V segment lost 5 bases, leaving 10 bases of the junction unmatched. Germline loops: CDR1 SNHLY, CDR2 FYNNEI. This CDR3 has 17 amino acids.

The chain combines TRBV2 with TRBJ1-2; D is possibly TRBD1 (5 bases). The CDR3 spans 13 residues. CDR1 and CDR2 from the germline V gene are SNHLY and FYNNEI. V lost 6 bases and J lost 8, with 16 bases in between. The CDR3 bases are TGTGCCAGCAGGGTAGGGGCCGGAGGCGGCTACACCTTC. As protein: CASRVGAGGGYTF.